This entry features one T cell receptor beta chain sequence. No antigen is known for it. The data are from a study of cytomegalovirus exposure and HLA in healthy donors. PCR primers comprised 60 Vbeta and 13 Jbeta primers. Some clones are missing from TCRdb's copy, which holds only in-frame ones; the method was immunoSEQ multiplex PCR. The sample lists 130,000 or so clones; roughly four fifths were seen once. The V and J ends lost 2 bases and 8 bases respectively, with 7 bases between them. This CDR3 spans 12 amino acids. The germline CDR1 and CDR2 sequences are KGHSH and LQKENI. Study outcomes and limitations: In an earlier analysis, productive rearrangement rates for most beta V segments clustered near 90% or 30%.

This receptor was identified in a man between 18 and 29 years old in good health and CMV-seropositive. The sequenced sample was PBMCs. The chain carries TRBV18 and TRBJ1-3; D remains unclear. The CDR3 DNA is TGTGCCAGCTCACCAAAATCGGACACCATATATTTT. Its protein product is CASSPKSDTIYF.